Listed here are 13 T cell receptor beta chains from one sample, sequenced in a study of T cell clonotyping in hematopoietic cell transplantation. Measured with immunoSEQ multiplex PCR; TCRdb has only the in-frame clones, and not every one. The sample yields about 16,000 clones, 61% seen once. The specimen comprised PBMCs, sampled 30 days after allogeneic stem cell transplant. Receptor source: a male patient aged 45-59 years who had an allogeneic stem cell transplant from an unrelated donor, so T cells may come from the graft donor. Some clones in this sample may be carry-over from other donors' samples.

The chain is built from TRBV4-2 and TRBJ2-7, with unresolved D. Germline CDR1 and CDR2: LGHNA and YNFKEQ. The CDR3 covers 16 residues. V was clipped by 1 base and J by 6 bases, with 19 bases between them. For the CDR3, the DNA is TGTGCCAGCAGCCAAGGGCCTGGCATGACCCGGAGCGAGCAGTACTTC. Translation gives CASSQGPGMTRSEQYF.

The rearrangement uses TRBV5-1 and TRBJ1-1, with unresolved D. With 6 bases removed from V and 4 bases from J, the gap between germline ends came to 10 bases. This CDR3 is built from 12 residues. CDR1 SGHRS and CDR2 YFSETQ come from the germline V gene. CDR3 amino acids: CASTRPGTEAFF. CDR3 nucleotides: TGCGCCAGCACCAGACCTGGCACTGAAGCTTTCTTT.

The CDR3 nucleotides read TGTGCCAGCAGCCCCTTTCCGGTAGAGACCCAGTACTTC. Residues: CASSPFPVETQYF. The V call is TRBV5-4, the J call TRBJ2-5; D not certain. V was shortened by 4 bases and J by 4 bases, with 11 bases between the two germline ends. The CDR3 has 13 residues. The V gene's germline CDR1 is SGHNT and CDR2 YYREEE (reference sequence).

This clone showed up just once. This chain connects TRBV6-9 to TRBJ2-5, with no clear D. The J call is doubtful: the DNA matches TRBJ2-7 better. Germline CDR1 and CDR2: MNHGY and SVAAGI. This CDR3 is built from 14 residues. The CDR3 coding sequence is TGTGCCAGCAGTTATTCCGTCCTCTCTTACGAGCAGTACTTC. Amino acid sequence: CASSYSVLSYEQYF.

The chain combines TRBV1 with TRBJ1-5; TRBD1, as called in the table, went unchecked against the DNA. TRBV1 is tagged as a pseudogene. The CDR3 spans 13 residues. This CDR3 is CTSSQDPPGPQHF. The CDR3 region has the DNA TGCACCAGCAGCCAAGACCCCCCAGGGCCCCAGCATTTT.

V and J are TRBV9 and TRBJ1-5; D call uncertain. The CDR3 extends over 16 amino acids. Germline CDR1 SGDLS, CDR2 YYNGEE. Deletions cut 0 bases from V and 4 bases from J, with 14 bases between. The CDR3 spells CASSVVDALINQPQHF. CDR3 DNA: TGTGCCAGCAGCGTAGTTGACGCCCTAATAAATCAGCCCCAGCATTTT.

The chain is built from TRBV5-8 and TRBJ1-6, with D tentatively TRBD1 (6 bases). From germline, CDR1 is SGHTS and CDR2 YDEGEE. The V and J ends lost 4 bases and 0 bases respectively, with 14 bases between them. This CDR3 contains 17 residues. The CDR3 sequence is CASSLQGGSSYNSPLHF. CDR3 nucleotide sequence: TGTGCCAGCAGCCTACAAGGGGGAAGCTCCTATAATTCACCCCTCCACTTT. Full variable domain (outside the CDR3, taken from reference TRBV5-8 and TRBJ1-6): EAGVTQSPTHLIKTRGQQATLRCSPISGHTSVYWYQQALGLGLQFLLWYDEGEERNRGNFPPRFSGRQFPNYSSELNVNALELEDSALYLCASSLQGGSSYNSPLHFGNGTRLTVT.

This rearrangement joins TRBV5-6 to TRBJ2-5; D call uncertain. V gave up 3 bases and J gave up 5 bases, with 5 bases separating them. CDR1 SGHDT and CDR2 YYEEEE come from the germline V gene. The CDR3 length is 11 residues. CDR3 sequence reads: CASSSSETQYF. The DNA of the CDR3 is TGTGCCAGCAGCTCTTCCGAGACCCAGTACTTC.

The chain carries TRBV6-4 and TRBJ1-2, with TRBD1 as a possible D gene (6 bases). In germline, CDR1 is MRHNA, CDR2 SNTAGT. The V and J ends lost 6 bases and 7 bases respectively, with 18 bases between them. The CDR3 has 14 residues. The DNA of the CDR3 is TGTGCCAGCAGAGGACAGCCCAATTCAGGTGGCTACACCTTC. Translated, it gives CASRGQPNSGGYTF.

The chain carries TRBV6-1 and TRBJ1-2; D is unclear. The CDR3 sequence is 13 residues long. From germline, CDR1 is MNHNS and CDR2 SASEGT. V was pared by 0 bases and J by 4 bases, with 6 bases between. CDR3 nucleotide sequence: TGTGCCAGCAGTGAAGCCAGTTCCTATGGCTACACCTTC. It specifies CASSEASSYGYTF.

CDR3: CASSLSATNEKLFF. The CDR3, as DNA: TGTGCCAGCAGTTTATCGGCAACTAATGAAAAACTGTTTTTT. The V gene is TRBV28, the J gene TRBJ1-4; D is unresolved. This CDR3 contains 14 residues. V was shortened by 1 base and J by 0 bases, with 3 bases between the two germline ends. Per the germline V gene, CDR1 is MDHEN and CDR2 is SYDVKM. Supplemented by reference TRBV28 and TRBJ1-4, the full variable domain reads DVKVTQSSRYLVKRTGEKVFLECVQDMDHENMFWYRQDPGLGLRLIYFSYDVKMKEKGDIPEGYSVSREKKERFSLILESASTNQTSMYLCASSLSATNEKLFFGSGTQLSVL.

This clone occurred a few times. The genes are TRBV6-5 and TRBJ2-5; 11 bases agree with TRBD1. The CDR3 sequence is 16 residues long. Germline assignment: CDR1 MNHEY and CDR2 SVGAGI. Trimming removed 3 bases from V and 1 base from J; junction bases left unmatched: 4. The CDR3 sequence: CASSYGDRGFQETQYF. The CDR3 DNA reads TGTGCCAGCAGTTATGGGGACAGGGGGTTCCAAGAGACCCAGTACTTC.

This clone was counted between two and nine times. V gene TRBV13 combines with J gene TRBJ1-6; no definite D call. The CDR3 sequence is 15 residues long. Germline V gene sequence: CDR1 PRHDT, CDR2 FYEKMQ (reference sequence). With 1 base removed from V and 9 bases from J, the gap between germline ends came to 13 bases. The CDR3 region has the DNA TGTGCCAGCAGCTTAGTTGGAGAACGTCCTTCACCCCTCCACTTT. It encodes CASSLVGERPSPLHF.